Each of the 27 T cell receptor beta chains below was sequenced from the same sample in a study of blood T cell repertoires in COVID-19. Measured with immunoSEQ multiplex PCR; TCRdb has only the in-frame clones, and not every one. The sample consists of about 58,000 clones, 88% of them appearing once. Sequencing was done on a sample of peripheral blood. These receptors were obtained from a woman in her 70s with active COVID-19.

This chain connects TRBV7-3 to TRBJ2-2; D unclear. The CDR3 sequence is 13 residues long. The V end was cut by 2 bases, the J end by 8 bases, with 9 bases between. Germline V gives CDR1 SGHTA, CDR2 FQGTGA. The CDR3 DNA reads as TGTGCCAGCAGCTTAGATCGGCGGGGGGAGCTGTTTTTT. It encodes CASSLDRRGELFF.

J is TRBJ2-7 and V is TRBV11-2; perhaps TRBD1 as D (5 bases). Germline V gene data show CDR1 as SGHAT and CDR2 as FQNNGV. This CDR3 spans 14 amino acids. The V end lost 1 base, the J end lost 1 base, and 8 bases lay between the germline ends. Here the CDR3 reads CASSLASGSYEQYF. CDR3 bases: TGTGCCAGCAGCTTAGCCTCAGGGTCCTACGAGCAGTACTTC. The variable domain in full, with the rest retrieved from reference TRBV11-2 and TRBJ2-7, is EAGVAQSPRYKIIEKRQSVAFWCNPISGHATLYWYQQILGQGPKLLIQFQNNGVVDDSQLPKDRFSAERLKGVDSTLKIQPAKLEDSAVYLCASSLASGSYEQYFGPGTRLTVT.

This clone was detected once. The chain carries TRBV11-2 and TRBJ2-1, with D tentatively TRBD2 (6 bases). Trimming stripped 5 bases from V and 4 bases from J, with 27 bases between. In germline, CDR1 is SGHAT, CDR2 FQNNGV. This CDR3 spans 19 amino acids. CDR3 sequence (DNA): TGTGCCAGCAGCCCTTTCGGACGAGCGGGTGTGTTTGAGTACAATGAGCAGTTCTTC. Translating it yields CASSPFGRAGVFEYNEQFF.

The chain has TRBV9 and TRBJ2-7, with D possibly being TRBD1 (5 bases). The germline V gene has CDR1 SGDLS and CDR2 YYNGEE. V lost 0 bases and J lost 3, with 7 bases in between. This CDR3 is built from 13 residues. The CDR3 nucleotides are TGTGCCAGCAGCGTAGCAGGGAACTACGAGCAGTACTTC. It codes for CASSVAGNYEQYF.

The chain combines TRBV2 with TRBJ2-5; tentative D call: TRBD1 (6 bases). The germline CDR1 and CDR2 sequences are SNHLY and FYNNEI. V shed 4 bases and J shed 2 bases, with 8 bases lying between them. The CDR3 loop spans 13 amino acids. As DNA, the CDR3 is TGTGCCAGCAGTGTTGGACAGCAAGAGACCCAGTACTTC. Its protein product is CASSVGQQETQYF.

V and J are TRBV2 and TRBJ1-5, with D tentatively TRBD1 (6 bases). Trimming took off 9 bases at V and 5 bases at J, with 14 bases between the two ends. Germline loops: CDR1 SNHLY, CDR2 FYNNEI. This CDR3 has 13 amino acids. CDR3 loop: CASLQGPDQPQHF. The CDR3 DNA reads as TGTGCCAGTTTACAGGGTCCCGATCAGCCCCAGCATTTT.

The chain recombines TRBV7-9 with TRBJ2-7; 11 bases map to TRBD2. The CDR3 runs 14 residues. Per the germline V gene, CDR1 is SEHNR and CDR2 is FQNEAQ (reference sequence). The V segment lost 5 bases and the J segment 4 bases; nucleotides outside the gene matches: 4. CDR3 sequence: CASSGTSGAYEQYF. The CDR3 DNA sequence: TGTGCCAGCAGCGGGACTAGCGGAGCTTACGAGCAGTACTTC.

This clone has a handful of counts. The genes are TRBV19 and TRBJ1-5; D ambiguous. Looked up from germline, CDR1 is LNHDA and CDR2 is SQIVND (reference sequence). Trimming left V 5 bases short and J 6 bases short, with 11 bases between. This CDR3 has 13 residues. DNA for the CDR3: TGTGCCAGTAGTCAGGATGTTATTCAGCCCCAGCATTTT. The encoded protein is CASSQDVIQPQHF.

The chain has TRBV28 and TRBJ1-1; 9 bases are shared with TRBD1. CDR3 length equals 15 residues. CDR1 is MDHEN and CDR2 is SYDVKM in the germline V gene. J lost 1 base, V lost 5 bases, and 5 bases had no gene match. The CDR3 protein is CASSRTGETNTEAFF. The DNA of the CDR3 is TGTGCCAGCAGTCGGACAGGGGAGACGAACACTGAAGCTTTCTTT.

The chain recombines TRBV7-8 with TRBJ2-5; maybe TRBD1 (5 bases). Germline CDR1 and CDR2: SGHVS and FQNEAQ. The CDR3 runs to 14 residues. Between the trimmed V and J ends, which lost 2 bases and 5 bases, there was a span of 12 bases. The CDR3 region is CASSLSQGQETQYF. In DNA form, the CDR3 reads TGTGCCAGCAGCTTATCGCAGGGTCAGGAGACCCAGTACTTC.

The V gene is TRBV5-1, the J gene TRBJ2-2, with TRBD1 matching 7 bases. Looked up from germline, CDR1 is SGHRS and CDR2 is YFSETQ. With 5 bases clipped from V and 4 bases from J, the junction kept 8 bases outside the gene matches. The CDR3 is 15 residues long. CDR3 DNA: TGCGCCAGCAGTCGAGGCGACAGGGTCACCGGGGAGCTGTTTTTT. This encodes CASSRGDRVTGELFF. Using reference TRBV5-1 and TRBJ2-2 for the parts outside the CDR3, the full variable domain is KAGVTQTPRYLIKTRGQQVTLSCSPISGHRSVSWYQQTPGQGLQFLFEYFSETQRNKGNFPGRFSGRQFSNSRSEMNVSTLELGDSALYLCASSRGDRVTGELFFGEGSRLTVL.

A single count supports this clone. The chain is built from TRBV19 and TRBJ2-7; 10 bases fit TRBD1. This CDR3 spans 16 amino acids. Trimming removed 5 bases from V and 0 bases from J; junction bases left unmatched: 7. The germline gives CDR1 LNHDA, CDR2 SQIVND (reference sequence). The CDR3 region has the DNA TGTGCCAGTAGTGTCGTGGGGACAGGGGACTCCTACGAGCAGTACTTC. Translating gives CASSVVGTGDSYEQYF.

This clone has only a few counts. This rearrangement joins TRBV6-4 to TRBJ2-3; 9 bases align to TRBD1. CDR1 is MRHNA, CDR2 SNTAGT, per germline. V trimming: 5 bases; J trimming: 3 bases; junction bases outside the gene matches: 9. This CDR3 has 16 amino acids. CDR3 amino acids: CASSHRAGQGTDTQYF. CDR3 coding DNA: TGTGCCAGCAGTCACCGGGCGGGACAGGGAACAGATACGCAGTATTTT.

The chain has TRBV9 and TRBJ2-5, with D perhaps matching TRBD2 (6 bases). The CDR3 is 12 residues long. With 4 bases removed from V and 7 bases from J, the gap between germline ends came to 11 bases. Germline values: CDR1 SGDLS, CDR2 YYNGEE. This CDR3 reads CASSSAGTTQYF. The CDR3 DNA reads TGTGCCAGCAGCTCAGCGGGTACGACCCAGTACTTC.

The chain joins TRBV5-1 to TRBJ2-5; TRBD2 aligns across 12 bases. This CDR3 is 14 amino acids long. From germline, CDR1 is SGHRS and CDR2 YFSETQ. Trimming took 4 bases from V and 5 from J; bases not matched to a gene: 3. CDR3 protein: CASSRLAGEETQYF. DNA for the CDR3: TGCGCCAGCAGCCGACTAGCGGGAGAGGAGACCCAGTACTTC.

This clone has just a few counts. This chain uses TRBV5-6 with TRBJ1-6; 7 bases map to TRBD1. The germline gives CDR1 SGHDT, CDR2 YYEEEE. CDR3 length equals 14 residues. V lost 3 bases, J lost 9 bases, and 6 bases stayed unmatched. CDR3: CASSSGGTGSPLHF. CDR3 in DNA: TGTGCCAGCAGCTCAGGGGGGACGGGTTCACCCCTCCACTTT.

The rearrangement links TRBV7-2 to TRBJ1-2; TRBD1 might be the D (5 bases). The CDR3 is 16 residues long. The germline V gene has CDR1 SGHTA and CDR2 FQGNSA. The ends were cut back, 5 bases at V and 7 bases at J, with 23 bases in the middle. CDR3 coding DNA: TGTGCCAGCAGCCTAAATTCGGGGGGGGATAATCGTGGCTACACCTTC. Translated: CASSLNSGGDNRGYTF.

The table lists this clone with a few counts. The CDR3 DNA follows: TGTGCCAGCAGCCGGACAGGGAACAATTCACCCCTCCACTTT. Translation: CASSRTGNNSPLHF. The J gene is TRBJ1-6, the V gene TRBV11-1; 8 bases match TRBD1. The germline gives CDR1 SGHAT, CDR2 FQDESV (reference sequence). The V and J ends lost 5 bases and 7 bases, in that order; junction bases with no gene match: 4. The CDR3 length is 14 residues. The full variable domain, with the rest looked up from reference TRBV11-1 and TRBJ1-6, is EAEVAQSPRYKITEKSQAVAFWCDPISGHATLYWYRQILGQGPELLVQFQDESVVDDSQLPKDRFSAERLKGVDSTLKIQPAELGDSAMYLCASSRTGNNSPLHFGNGTRLTVT.

The chain carries TRBV11-3 and TRBJ1-1, with 9 nucleotides matching TRBD1. The CDR3 runs to 16 residues. Germline trimming cut 4 bases from V and 1 base from J; bases unmatched to any gene: 7. Germline V gives CDR1 SGHNT, CDR2 YENEEA. This CDR3 is CASSSWTGAGNTEAFF. In nucleotides, the CDR3 is TGTGCCAGCAGCTCCTGGACAGGGGCAGGGAACACTGAAGCTTTCTTT.

This clone came up a few times. The chain has TRBV6-4 and TRBJ2-1; TRBD2 matches 10 bases. Germline-derived CDR1 and CDR2 are MRHNA and SNTAGT. CDR3 length equals 16 residues. Trimming at V came to 0 bases and at J to 8 bases, leaving 7 bases not matched to a gene. The CDR3 DNA is TGTGCCAGCAGTGACTCGGGGCTAGCGGGAGCCCATGAGCAGTTCTTC. It translates to CASSDSGLAGAHEQFF.

The chain is built from TRBV18 and TRBJ2-3, with 8 bases matching TRBD1. Germline assignment: CDR1 KGHSH and CDR2 LQKENI. V shed 6 bases, J shed 6 bases, and the junction held 14 bases outside the gene matches. This CDR3 contains 16 residues. The CDR3 sequence: CASSPQGASPTDTQYF. The CDR3 DNA follows: TGTGCCAGCTCCCCTCAGGGGGCTAGCCCGACGGATACGCAGTATTTT.

The chain employs TRBV28 and TRBJ2-7; D may be TRBD1 (6 bases). In germline, CDR1 is MDHEN, CDR2 SYDVKM. CDR3 size: 14 residues. V was clipped by 2 bases and J by 5 bases, with 13 bases between them. CDR3 sequence (DNA): TGTGCCAGCAGTTTAAACAGGGAACCTAACGAGCAGTACTTC. It yields the protein CASSLNREPNEQYF.

This clone showed up just once. The J gene is TRBJ1-1, the V gene TRBV7-9; TRBD1 might be the D (5 bases). V was clipped by 7 bases and J by 0 bases, with 18 bases between them. The germline V gene encodes CDR1 SEHNR and CDR2 FQNEAQ (reference sequence). CDR3 length: 16 residues. CDR3 loop: CASKSGPGGLNTEAFF. DNA for the CDR3: TGTGCCAGCAAAAGTGGCCCCGGGGGATTGAACACTGAAGCTTTCTTT.

The J gene is TRBJ1-2, the V gene TRBV25-1; maybe TRBD1 (5 bases). V lost 3 bases and J 4 bases, leaving 12 bases between the germline ends. The length of the CDR3 is 14 residues. Germline loops: CDR1 MGHDK, CDR2 SYGVNS. The chain's CDR3 is CASSDPGRAYGYTF. In nucleotides, the CDR3 is TGTGCCAGCAGTGACCCTGGCAGGGCCTATGGCTACACCTTC.

Only a few counts were recorded for this clone. V usage is TRBV28 and J usage is TRBJ2-3; 7 nucleotides match TRBD2. Germline V gives CDR1 MDHEN, CDR2 SYDVKM. The CDR3 has 17 amino acids. With 4 bases clipped from V and 1 base from J, the junction kept 11 bases outside the gene matches. DNA for the CDR3: TGTGCCAGCAGTTCCTTTCGGCGGGAGAGGGGCACAGATACGCAGTATTTT. Translating gives CASSSFRRERGTDTQYF. Supplemented by reference TRBV28 and TRBJ2-3, the full variable domain reads DVKVTQSSRYLVKRTGEKVFLECVQDMDHENMFWYRQDPGLGLRLIYFSYDVKMKEKGDIPEGYSVSREKKERFSLILESASTNQTSMYLCASSSFRRERGTDTQYFGPGTRLTVL.

V usage is TRBV12-3 or TRBV12-4 and J usage is TRBJ2-7; D unresolved. Trimming removed 5 bases at V and 5 bases at J, with 10 bases between. The CDR3 totals 12 residues. CDR3 DNA: TGTGCCAGCAGTCCTGACTTGGACGAGCAGTACTTC. It translates to CASSPDLDEQYF.

This clone is categorized as medium-sized. V gene TRBV2 combines with J gene TRBJ1-5; tentative D call: TRBD1 (5 bases). CDR1 and CDR2 from the germline V gene are SNHLY and FYNNEI. V shed 8 bases and J shed 3 bases, with 17 bases lying between them. The CDR3 extends over 15 amino acids. The CDR3 is CASLKDSTSNQPQHF. CDR3 in DNA: TGTGCCAGCCTTAAAGACAGTACCTCCAATCAGCCCCAGCATTTT.